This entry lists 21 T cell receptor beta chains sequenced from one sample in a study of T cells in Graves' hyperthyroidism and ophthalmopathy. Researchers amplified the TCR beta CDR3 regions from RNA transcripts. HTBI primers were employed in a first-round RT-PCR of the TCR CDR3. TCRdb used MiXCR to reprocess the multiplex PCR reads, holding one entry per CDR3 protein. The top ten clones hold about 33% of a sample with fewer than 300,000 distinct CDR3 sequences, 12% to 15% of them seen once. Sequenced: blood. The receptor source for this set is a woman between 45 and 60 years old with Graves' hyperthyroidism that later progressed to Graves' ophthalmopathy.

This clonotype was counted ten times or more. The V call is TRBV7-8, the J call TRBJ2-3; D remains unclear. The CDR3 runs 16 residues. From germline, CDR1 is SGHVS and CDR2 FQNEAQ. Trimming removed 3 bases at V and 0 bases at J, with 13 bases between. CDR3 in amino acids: CASSFKLDSSTDTQYF. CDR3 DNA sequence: TGTGCCAGCAGCTTCAAACTCGACTCTAGCACAGATACGCAGTATTTT.

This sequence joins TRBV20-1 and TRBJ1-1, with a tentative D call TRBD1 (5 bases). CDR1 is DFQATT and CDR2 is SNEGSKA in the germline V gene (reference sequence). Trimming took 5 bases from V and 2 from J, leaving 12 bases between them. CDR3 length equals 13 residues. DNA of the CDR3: TGCAGTGCTTCGCAGGACACCAACACTGAAGCTTTCTTT. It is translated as CSASQDTNTEAFF.

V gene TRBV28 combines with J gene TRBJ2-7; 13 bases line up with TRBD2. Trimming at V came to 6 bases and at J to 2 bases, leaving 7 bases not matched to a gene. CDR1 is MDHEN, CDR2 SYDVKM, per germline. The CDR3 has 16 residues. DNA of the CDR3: TGTGCCAGCAGCTACTACGGGACTAGCGGGGCCTACGAGCAGTACTTC. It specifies CASSYYGTSGAYEQYF.

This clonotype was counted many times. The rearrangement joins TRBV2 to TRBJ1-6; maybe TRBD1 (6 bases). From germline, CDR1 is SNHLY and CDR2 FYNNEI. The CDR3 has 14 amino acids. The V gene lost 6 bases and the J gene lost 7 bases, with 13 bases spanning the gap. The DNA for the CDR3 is TGTGCCAGCAGAGACAGGAGTTTGAATTCACCCCTCCACTTT. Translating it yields CASRDRSLNSPLHF. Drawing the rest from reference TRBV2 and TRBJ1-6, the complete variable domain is EPEVTQTPSHQVTQMGQEVILRCVPISNHLYFYWYRQILGQKVEFLVSFYNNEISEKSEIFDDQFSVERPDGSNFTLKIRSTKLEDSAMYFCASRDRSLNSPLHFGNGTRLTVT.

The CDR3 spells CASRSGRGATDTQYF. The CDR3, as DNA: TGTGCCAGCAGGAGCGGGAGAGGCGCCACAGATACGCAGTATTTT. The genes are TRBV12-3 or TRBV12-4 and TRBJ2-3; 8 nucleotides match TRBD2. The CDR3 sequence is 15 residues long. Unmatched junction bases numbered 7, after V lost 6 bases and J lost 2 bases.

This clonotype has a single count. The CDR3 loop is CASSLGQSTNEKLFF. CDR3 DNA: TGTGCCAGCAGTCTCGGACAGTCAACTAATGAAAAACTGTTTTTT. This chain connects TRBV2 to TRBJ1-4, with D perhaps matching TRBD1 (6 bases). The CDR3 extends over 15 amino acids. Germline V gives CDR1 SNHLY, CDR2 FYNNEI. The germline V and J ends were trimmed by 5 bases and 0 bases, with 10 bases remaining between them.

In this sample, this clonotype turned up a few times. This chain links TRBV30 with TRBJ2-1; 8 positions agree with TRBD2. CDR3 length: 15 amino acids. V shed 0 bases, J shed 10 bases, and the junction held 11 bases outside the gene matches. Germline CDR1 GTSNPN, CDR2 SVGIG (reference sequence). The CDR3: CAWSVPGLDFREQFF. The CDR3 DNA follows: TGTGCCTGGAGTGTCCCGGGACTAGACTTTCGGGAGCAGTTCTTC.

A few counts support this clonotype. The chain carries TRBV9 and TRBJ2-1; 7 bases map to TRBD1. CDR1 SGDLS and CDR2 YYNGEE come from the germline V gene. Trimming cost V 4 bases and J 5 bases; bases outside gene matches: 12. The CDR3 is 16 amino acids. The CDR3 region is CASSPLGQGVDNEQFF. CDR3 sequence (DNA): TGTGCCAGCAGCCCCTTGGGGCAGGGGGTCGACAATGAGCAGTTCTTC.

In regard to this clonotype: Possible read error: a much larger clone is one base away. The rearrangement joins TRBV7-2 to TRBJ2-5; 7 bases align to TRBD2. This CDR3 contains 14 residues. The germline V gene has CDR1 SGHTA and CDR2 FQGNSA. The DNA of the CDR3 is TGTGCCAGCAGCCGAGCGGGGAGAGGAGAGGCCCAGTACTTC. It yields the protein CASSRAGRGEAQYF.

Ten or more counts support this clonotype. In DNA, the CDR3 is TGTGCCAGCAGTCCCCGCGGGGGGATTACCAATGAGCAGTTCTTC. Its protein product is CASSPRGGITNEQFF. The chain has TRBV28 and TRBJ2-1; 8 bases are shared with TRBD2. This CDR3 is built from 15 residues. V shed 5 bases and J 6 bases; nucleotides not matched to a gene: 9. Germline-derived CDR1 and CDR2 are MDHEN and SYDVKM.

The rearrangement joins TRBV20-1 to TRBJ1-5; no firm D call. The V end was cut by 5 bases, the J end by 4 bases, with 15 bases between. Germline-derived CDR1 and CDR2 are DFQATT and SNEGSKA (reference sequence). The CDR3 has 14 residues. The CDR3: CSALPRGNNQPQHF. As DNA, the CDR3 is TGCAGTGCTTTGCCGCGAGGGAATAATCAGCCCCAGCATTTT.

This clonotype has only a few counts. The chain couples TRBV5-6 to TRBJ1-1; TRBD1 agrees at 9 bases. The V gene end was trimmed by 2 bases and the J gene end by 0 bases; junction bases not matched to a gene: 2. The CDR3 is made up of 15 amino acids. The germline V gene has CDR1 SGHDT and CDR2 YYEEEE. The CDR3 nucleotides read TGTGCCAGCAGCTTCGGACAGGGGATGAACACTGAAGCTTTCTTT. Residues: CASSFGQGMNTEAFF.

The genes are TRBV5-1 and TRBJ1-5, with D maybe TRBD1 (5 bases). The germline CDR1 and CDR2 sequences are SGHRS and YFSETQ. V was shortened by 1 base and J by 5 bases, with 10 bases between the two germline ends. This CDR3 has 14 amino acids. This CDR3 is CASSLYGADQPQHF. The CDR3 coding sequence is TGCGCCAGCAGCTTGTATGGGGCGGATCAGCCCCAGCATTTT.

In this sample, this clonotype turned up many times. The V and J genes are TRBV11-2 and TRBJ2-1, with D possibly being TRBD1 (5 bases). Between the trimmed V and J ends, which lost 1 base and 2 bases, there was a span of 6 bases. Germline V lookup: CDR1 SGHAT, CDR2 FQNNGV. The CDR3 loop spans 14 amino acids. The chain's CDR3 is CASSLVGAYNEQFF. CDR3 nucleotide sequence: TGTGCCAGCAGCTTAGTAGGGGCCTACAATGAGCAGTTCTTC.

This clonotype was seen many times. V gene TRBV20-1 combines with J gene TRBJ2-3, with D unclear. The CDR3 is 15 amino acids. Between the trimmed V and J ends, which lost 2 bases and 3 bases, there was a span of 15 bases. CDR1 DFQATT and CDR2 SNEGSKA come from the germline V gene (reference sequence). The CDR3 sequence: CSARQVLRATDTQYF. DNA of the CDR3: TGCAGTGCTAGACAAGTACTAAGGGCGACAGATACGCAGTATTTT.

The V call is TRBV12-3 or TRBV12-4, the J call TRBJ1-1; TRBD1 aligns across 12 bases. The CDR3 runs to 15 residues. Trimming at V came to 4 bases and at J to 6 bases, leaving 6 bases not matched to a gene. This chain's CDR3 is CASSWGQGAQAEAFF. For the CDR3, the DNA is TGTGCCAGCAGTTGGGGACAGGGGGCGCAGGCTGAAGCTTTCTTT.

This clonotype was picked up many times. The CDR3 reads CASSLHGLAGGPAQYF. CDR3 DNA: TGTGCCAGCAGTCTTCATGGACTAGCGGGAGGGCCAGCGCAGTATTTT. The V gene is TRBV6-1, the J gene TRBJ2-3, with 15 bases aligning to TRBD2. The CDR3 is 16 residues long. Germline V gene lookup returns CDR1 MNHNS and CDR2 SASEGT. Trimming took 5 bases from V and 10 from J; bases not matched to a gene: 10.

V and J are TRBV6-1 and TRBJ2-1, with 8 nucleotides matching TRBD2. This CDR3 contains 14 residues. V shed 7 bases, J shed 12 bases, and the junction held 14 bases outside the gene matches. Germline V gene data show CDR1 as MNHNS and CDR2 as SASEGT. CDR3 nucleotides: TGTGCCAGCATGGCGGGAGGACCTACAATGACGCAGTTCTTC. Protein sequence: CASMAGGPTMTQFF.

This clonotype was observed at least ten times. CDR3 protein: CASSAGTANTGELFF. The CDR3 nucleotides are TGTGCCAGCAGTGCCGGGACGGCGAACACCGGGGAGCTGTTTTTT. V usage is TRBV6-1 and J usage is TRBJ2-2, with D perhaps being TRBD1 or TRBD2 (5 bases each). Germline V CDR1 and CDR2: MNHNS, SASEGT. This CDR3 has 15 residues. V lost 4 bases and J lost 0, with 9 bases in between.

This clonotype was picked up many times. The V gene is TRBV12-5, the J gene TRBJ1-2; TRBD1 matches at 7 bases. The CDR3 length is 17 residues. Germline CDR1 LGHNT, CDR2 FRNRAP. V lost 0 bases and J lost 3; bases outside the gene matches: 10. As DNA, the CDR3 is TGTGCTAGTGGTTTGGTAGCCCCGACAGGGAGGGACTATGGCTACACCTTC. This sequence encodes CASGLVAPTGRDYGYTF. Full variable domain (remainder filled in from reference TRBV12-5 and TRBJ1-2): DARVTQTPRHKVTEMGQEVTMRCQPILGHNTVFWYRQTMMQGLELLAYFRNRAPLDDSGMPKDRFSAEMPDATLATLKIQPSEPRDSAVYFCASGLVAPTGRDYGYTFGSGTRLTVV.

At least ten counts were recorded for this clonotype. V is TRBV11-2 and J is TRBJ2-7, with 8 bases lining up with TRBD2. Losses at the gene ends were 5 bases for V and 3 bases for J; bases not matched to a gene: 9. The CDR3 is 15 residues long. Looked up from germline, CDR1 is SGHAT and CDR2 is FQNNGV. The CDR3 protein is CASSGRYREGYEQYF. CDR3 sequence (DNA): TGTGCCAGCAGCGGTCGTTACCGGGAGGGCTACGAGCAGTACTTC.